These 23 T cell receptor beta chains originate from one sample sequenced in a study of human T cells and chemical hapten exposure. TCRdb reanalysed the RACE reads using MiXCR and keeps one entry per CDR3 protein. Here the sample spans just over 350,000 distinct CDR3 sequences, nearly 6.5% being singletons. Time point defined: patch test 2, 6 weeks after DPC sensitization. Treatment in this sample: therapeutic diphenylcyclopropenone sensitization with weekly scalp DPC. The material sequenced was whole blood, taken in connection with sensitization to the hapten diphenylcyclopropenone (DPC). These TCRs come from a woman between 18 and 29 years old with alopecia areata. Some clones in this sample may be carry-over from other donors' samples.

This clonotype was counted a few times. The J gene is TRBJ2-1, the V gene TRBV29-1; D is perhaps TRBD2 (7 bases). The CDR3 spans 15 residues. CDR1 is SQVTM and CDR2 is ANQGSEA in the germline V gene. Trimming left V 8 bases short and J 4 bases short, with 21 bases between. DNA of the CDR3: TGCAGCACAAATGGGGGGGCGAGACGATACAATGAGCAGTTCTTC. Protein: CSTNGGARRYNEQFF.

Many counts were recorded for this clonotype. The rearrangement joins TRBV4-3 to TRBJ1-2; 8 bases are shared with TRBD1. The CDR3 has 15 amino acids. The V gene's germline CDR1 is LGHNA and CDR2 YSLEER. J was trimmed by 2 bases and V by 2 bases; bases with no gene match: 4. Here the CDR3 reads CASSQQRTGNYGYTF. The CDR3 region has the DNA TGCGCCAGCAGCCAACAAAGGACAGGGAACTATGGCTACACCTTC.

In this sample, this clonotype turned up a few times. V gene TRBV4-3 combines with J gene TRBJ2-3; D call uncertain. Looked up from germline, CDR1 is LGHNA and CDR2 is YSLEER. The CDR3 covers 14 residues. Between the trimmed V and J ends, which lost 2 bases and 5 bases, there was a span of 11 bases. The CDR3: CASSQMALRDTQYF. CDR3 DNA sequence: TGCGCCAGCAGCCAAATGGCCCTGCGAGATACGCAGTATTTT.

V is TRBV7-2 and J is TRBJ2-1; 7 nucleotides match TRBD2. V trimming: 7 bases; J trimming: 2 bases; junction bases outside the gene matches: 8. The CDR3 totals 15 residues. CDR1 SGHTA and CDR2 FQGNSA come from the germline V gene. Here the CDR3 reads CASTIGGTTYNEQFF. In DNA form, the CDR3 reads TGTGCCAGCACCATCGGCGGGACTACCTACAATGAGCAGTTCTTC.

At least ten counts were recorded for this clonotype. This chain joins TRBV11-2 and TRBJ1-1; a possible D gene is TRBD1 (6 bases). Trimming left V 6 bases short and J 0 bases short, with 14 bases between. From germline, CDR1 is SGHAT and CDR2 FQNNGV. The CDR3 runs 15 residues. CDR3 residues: CASRSRGAVNTEAFF. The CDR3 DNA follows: TGTGCCAGCAGGTCTAGGGGGGCGGTGAACACTGAAGCTTTCTTT.

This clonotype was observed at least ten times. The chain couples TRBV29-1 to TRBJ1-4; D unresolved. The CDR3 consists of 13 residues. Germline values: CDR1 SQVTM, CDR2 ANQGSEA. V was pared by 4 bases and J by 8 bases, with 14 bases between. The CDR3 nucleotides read TGCAGCGTTGTGCAGTGGGTAGGGGAAAAACTGTTTTTT. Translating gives CSVVQWVGEKLFF.

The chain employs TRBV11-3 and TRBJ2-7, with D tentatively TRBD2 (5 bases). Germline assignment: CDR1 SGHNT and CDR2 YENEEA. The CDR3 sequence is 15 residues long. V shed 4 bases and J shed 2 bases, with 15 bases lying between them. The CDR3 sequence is CASSSFGVGAYEQYF. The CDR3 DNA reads TGTGCCAGCAGCTCCTTCGGGGTCGGGGCCTACGAGCAGTACTTC.

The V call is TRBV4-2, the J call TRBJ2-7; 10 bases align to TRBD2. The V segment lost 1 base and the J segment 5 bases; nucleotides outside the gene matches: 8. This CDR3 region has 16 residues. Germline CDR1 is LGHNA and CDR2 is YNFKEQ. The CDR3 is CASSQGAVAGGHEQYF. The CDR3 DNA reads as TGTGCCAGCAGCCAAGGCGCGGTAGCGGGGGGCCACGAGCAGTACTTC.

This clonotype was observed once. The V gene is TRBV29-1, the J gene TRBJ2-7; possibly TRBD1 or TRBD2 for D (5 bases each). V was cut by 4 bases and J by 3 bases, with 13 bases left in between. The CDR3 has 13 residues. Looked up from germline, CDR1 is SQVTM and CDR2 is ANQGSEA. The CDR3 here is CSVVVGEVYEQYF. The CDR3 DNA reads TGCAGCGTTGTAGTGGGGGAAGTCTACGAGCAGTACTTC.

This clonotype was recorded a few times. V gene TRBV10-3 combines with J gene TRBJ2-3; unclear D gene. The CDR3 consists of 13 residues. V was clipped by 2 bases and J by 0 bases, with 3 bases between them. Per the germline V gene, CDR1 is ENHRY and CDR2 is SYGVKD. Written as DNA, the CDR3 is TGTGCCATCAGTGAGGTCAGCACAGATACGCAGTATTTT. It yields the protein CAISEVSTDTQYF.

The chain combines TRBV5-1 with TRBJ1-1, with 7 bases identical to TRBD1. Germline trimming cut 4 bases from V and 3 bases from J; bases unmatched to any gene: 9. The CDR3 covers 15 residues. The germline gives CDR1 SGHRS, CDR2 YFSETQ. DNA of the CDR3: TGCGCCAGCAGCCAACGACAGGGCCTGGACACTGAAGCTTTCTTT. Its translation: CASSQRQGLDTEAFF.

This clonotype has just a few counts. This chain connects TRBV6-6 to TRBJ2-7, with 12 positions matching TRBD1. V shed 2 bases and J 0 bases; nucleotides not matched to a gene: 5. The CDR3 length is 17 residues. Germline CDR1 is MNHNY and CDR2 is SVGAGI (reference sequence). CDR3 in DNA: TGTGCCAGCAGTTACGGGACAGGGGGCTACTACTCCTACGAGCAGTACTTC. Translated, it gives CASSYGTGGYYSYEQYF.

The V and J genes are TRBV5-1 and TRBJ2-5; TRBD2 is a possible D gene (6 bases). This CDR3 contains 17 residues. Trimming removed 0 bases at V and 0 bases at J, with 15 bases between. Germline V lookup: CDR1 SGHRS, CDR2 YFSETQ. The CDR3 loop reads CASSLGRDSGYQETQYF. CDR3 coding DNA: TGCGCCAGCAGCTTGGGCCGGGACTCCGGGTACCAAGAGACCCAGTACTTC.

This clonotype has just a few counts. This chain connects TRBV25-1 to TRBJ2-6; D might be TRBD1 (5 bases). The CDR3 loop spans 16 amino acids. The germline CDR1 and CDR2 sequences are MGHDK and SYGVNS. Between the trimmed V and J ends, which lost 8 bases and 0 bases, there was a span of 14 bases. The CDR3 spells CASSQTANSGANVLTF. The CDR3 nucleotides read TGTGCCAGCTCGCAGACAGCTAACTCTGGGGCCAACGTCCTGACTTTC.

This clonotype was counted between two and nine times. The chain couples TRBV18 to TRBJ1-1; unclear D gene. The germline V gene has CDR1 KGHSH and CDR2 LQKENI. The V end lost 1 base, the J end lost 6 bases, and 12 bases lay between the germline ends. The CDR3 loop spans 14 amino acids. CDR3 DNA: TGTGCCAGCTCACCACTCGTTACGGTTTCTGAAGCTTTCTTT. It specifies CASSPLVTVSEAFF.

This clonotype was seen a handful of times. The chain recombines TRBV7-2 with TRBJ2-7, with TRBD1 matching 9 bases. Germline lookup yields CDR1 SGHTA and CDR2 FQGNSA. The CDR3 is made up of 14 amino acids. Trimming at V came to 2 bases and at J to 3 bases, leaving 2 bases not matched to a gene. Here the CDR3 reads CASSLTGGGYEQYF. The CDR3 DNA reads TGTGCCAGCAGCTTAACAGGGGGCGGCTACGAGCAGTACTTC.

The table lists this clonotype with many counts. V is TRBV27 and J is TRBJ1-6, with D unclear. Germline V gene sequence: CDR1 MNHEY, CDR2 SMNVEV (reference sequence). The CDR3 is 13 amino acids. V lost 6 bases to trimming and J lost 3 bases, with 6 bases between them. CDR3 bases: TGTGCCAGCAGGACAAACTATAATTCACCCCTCCACTTT. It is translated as CASRTNYNSPLHF.

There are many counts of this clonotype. Here the CDR3 DNA reads TGTGCCAGCAGTTACTCCCTGGGACAGGGGGCTGGACGGAACACTGAAGCTTTCTTT. Its protein is CASSYSLGQGAGRNTEAFF. The V gene is TRBV6-2 or TRBV6-3, the J gene TRBJ1-1, with TRBD1 identical over 12 bases. This CDR3 contains 19 residues. The trim removed 0 bases at V and 1 base at J, leaving 9 bases unmatched. CDR1 is MNHEY, CDR2 SVGEGT, per germline.

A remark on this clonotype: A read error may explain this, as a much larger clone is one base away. CDR3 loop: CASSYRGTRGAWSEAFF. The CDR3 bases are TGTGCCAGCAGTTATCGAGGGACAAGGGGCGCTTGGTCTGAAGCTTTCTTT. The V and J genes are TRBV6-6 and TRBJ1-1; D possibly corresponds to TRBD1 (6 bases). Germline V CDR1 and CDR2: MNHNY, SVGAGI (reference sequence). The CDR3 consists of 17 residues. The germline V and J ends were trimmed by 3 bases and 6 bases, with 23 bases remaining between them.

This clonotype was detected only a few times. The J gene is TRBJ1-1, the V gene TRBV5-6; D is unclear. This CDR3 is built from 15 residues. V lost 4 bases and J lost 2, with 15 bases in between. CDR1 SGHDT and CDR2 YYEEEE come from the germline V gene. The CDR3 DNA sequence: TGTGCCAGCAGCCCACAATCGCTGAAAAACACTGAAGCTTTCTTT. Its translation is CASSPQSLKNTEAFF.

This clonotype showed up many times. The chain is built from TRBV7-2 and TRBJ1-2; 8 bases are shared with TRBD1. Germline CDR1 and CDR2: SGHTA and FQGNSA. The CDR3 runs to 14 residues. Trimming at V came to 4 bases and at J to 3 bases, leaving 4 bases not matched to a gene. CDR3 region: CASSSQQGDYGYTF. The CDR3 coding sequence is TGTGCCAGCAGCTCCCAACAGGGGGACTATGGCTACACCTTC.

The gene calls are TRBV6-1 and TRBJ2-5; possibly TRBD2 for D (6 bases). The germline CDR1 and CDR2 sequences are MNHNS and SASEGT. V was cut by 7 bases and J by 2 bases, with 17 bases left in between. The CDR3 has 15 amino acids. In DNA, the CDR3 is TGTGCCAGCACCCCACTAAGGGACTTACAAGAGACCCAGTACTTC. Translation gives CASTPLRDLQETQYF.

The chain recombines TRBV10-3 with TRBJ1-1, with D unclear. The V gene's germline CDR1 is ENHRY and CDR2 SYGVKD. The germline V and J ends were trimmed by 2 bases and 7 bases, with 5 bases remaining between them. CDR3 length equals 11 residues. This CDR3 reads CAISESREAFF. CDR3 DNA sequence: TGTGCCATCAGTGAGAGCCGTGAAGCTTTCTTT.